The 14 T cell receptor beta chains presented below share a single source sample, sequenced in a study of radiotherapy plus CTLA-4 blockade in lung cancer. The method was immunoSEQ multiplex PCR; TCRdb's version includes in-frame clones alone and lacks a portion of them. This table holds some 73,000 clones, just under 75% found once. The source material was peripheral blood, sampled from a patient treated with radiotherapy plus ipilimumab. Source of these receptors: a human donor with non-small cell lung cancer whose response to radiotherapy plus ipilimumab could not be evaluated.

The CDR3, as DNA: TGCGCCAGCAGCTTGGAGGGCAGGGGGTACGAGCAGTACTTC. Residues: CASSLEGRGYEQYF. J is TRBJ2-7 and V is TRBV5-1, with 7 positions matching TRBD1. Germline V gene lookup returns CDR1 SGHRS and CDR2 YFSETQ. This CDR3 has 14 amino acids. V was pared by 0 bases and J by 4 bases, with 4 bases of the junction left unmatched.

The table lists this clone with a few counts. This chain's CDR3 is CASSLDRPGELFF. The CDR3 DNA is TGTGCCAGCAGCTTAGACAGGCCCGGGGAGCTGTTTTTT. This chain joins TRBV11-2 and TRBJ2-2, with D hard to call. The germline V and J ends were trimmed by 0 bases and 6 bases, with 5 bases remaining between them. The CDR3 is made up of 13 amino acids. CDR1 and CDR2 (germline): SGHAT, FQNNGV.

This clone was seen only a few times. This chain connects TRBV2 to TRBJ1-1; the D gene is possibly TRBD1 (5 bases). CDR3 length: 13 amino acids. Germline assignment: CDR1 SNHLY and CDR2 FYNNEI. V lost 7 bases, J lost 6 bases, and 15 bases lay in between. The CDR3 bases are TGTGCCAGCAATCCGCAGGGATCAGCTGAAGCTTTCTTT. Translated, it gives CASNPQGSAEAFF. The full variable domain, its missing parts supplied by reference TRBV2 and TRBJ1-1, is EPEVTQTPSHQVTQMGQEVILRCVPISNHLYFYWYRQILGQKVEFLVSFYNNEISEKSEIFDDQFSVERPDGSNFTLKIRSTKLEDSAMYFCASNPQGSAEAFFGQGTRLTVV.

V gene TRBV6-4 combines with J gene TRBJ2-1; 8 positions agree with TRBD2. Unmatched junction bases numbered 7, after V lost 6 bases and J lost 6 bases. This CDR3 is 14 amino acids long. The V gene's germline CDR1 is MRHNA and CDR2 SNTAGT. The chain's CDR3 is CASRAMTSANEQFF. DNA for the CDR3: TGTGCCAGCAGAGCGATGACTAGCGCCAATGAGCAGTTCTTC.

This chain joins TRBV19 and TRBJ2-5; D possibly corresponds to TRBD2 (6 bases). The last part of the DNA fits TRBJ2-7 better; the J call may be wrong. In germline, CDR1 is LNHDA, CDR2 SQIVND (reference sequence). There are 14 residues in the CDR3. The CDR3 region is CASSSAGRVYEQYF. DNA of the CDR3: TGTGCCAGTAGTTCAGCGGGCAGGGTCTACGAGCAGTACTTC.

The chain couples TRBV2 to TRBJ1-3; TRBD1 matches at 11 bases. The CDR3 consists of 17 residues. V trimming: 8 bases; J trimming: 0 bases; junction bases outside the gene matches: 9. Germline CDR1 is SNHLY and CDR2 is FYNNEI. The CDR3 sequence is CASPPGQGVLSGNTIYF. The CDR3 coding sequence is TGTGCCAGCCCTCCGGGACAGGGGGTCCTCTCTGGAAACACCATATATTTT.

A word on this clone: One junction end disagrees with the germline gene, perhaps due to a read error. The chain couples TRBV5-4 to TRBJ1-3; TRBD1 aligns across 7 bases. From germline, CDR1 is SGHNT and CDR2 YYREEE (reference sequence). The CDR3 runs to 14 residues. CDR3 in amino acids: CAGSSGQQGNTIYF. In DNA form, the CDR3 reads TGTGCCGGCAGCTCGGGACAGCAAGGAAACACCATATATTTT.

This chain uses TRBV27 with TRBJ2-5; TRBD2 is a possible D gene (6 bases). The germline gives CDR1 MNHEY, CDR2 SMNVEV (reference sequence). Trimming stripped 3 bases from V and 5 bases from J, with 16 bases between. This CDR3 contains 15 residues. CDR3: CASSFRREEVETQYF. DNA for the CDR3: TGTGCCAGCAGTTTCAGGAGGGAGGAAGTCGAGACCCAGTACTTC.

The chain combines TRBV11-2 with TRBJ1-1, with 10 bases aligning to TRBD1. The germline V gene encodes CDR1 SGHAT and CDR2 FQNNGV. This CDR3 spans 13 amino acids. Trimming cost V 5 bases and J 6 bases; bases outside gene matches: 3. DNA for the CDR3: TGTGCCAGCAGCCCGGACAGGGGGTCTGAAGCTTTCTTT. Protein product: CASSPDRGSEAFF.

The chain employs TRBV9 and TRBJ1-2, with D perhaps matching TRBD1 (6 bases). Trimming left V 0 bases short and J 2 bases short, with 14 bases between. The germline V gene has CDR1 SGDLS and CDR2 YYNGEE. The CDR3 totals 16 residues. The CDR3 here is CASSVATGGQNYGYTF. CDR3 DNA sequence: TGTGCCAGCAGCGTAGCTACGGGGGGGCAGAACTATGGCTACACCTTC.

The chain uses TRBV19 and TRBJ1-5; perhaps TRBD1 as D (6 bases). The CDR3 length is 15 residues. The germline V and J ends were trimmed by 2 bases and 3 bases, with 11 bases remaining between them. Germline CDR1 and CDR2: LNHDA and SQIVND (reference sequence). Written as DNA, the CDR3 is TGTGCCAGTAGTATATTCAGGGACAACAATCAGCCCCAGCATTTT. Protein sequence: CASSIFRDNNQPQHF.

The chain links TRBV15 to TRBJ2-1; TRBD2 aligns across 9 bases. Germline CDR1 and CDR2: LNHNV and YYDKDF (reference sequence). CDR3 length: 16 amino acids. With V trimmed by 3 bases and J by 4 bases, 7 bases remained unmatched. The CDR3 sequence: CATSSLAGAVYNEQFF. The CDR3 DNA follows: TGTGCCACCAGCAGCTTAGCGGGGGCAGTTTACAATGAGCAGTTCTTC.

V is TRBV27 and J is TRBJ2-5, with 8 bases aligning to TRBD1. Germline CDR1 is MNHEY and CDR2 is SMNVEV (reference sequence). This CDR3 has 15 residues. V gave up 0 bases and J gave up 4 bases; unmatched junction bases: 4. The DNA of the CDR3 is TGTGCCAGCAGTTTATCCTTTGGGACAGGAGAGACCCAGTACTTC. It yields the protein CASSLSFGTGETQYF.

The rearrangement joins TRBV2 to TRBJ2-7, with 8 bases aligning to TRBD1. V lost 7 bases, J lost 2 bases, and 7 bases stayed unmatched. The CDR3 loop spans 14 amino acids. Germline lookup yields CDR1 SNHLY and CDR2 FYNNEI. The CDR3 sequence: CASTLRDRTYEQYF. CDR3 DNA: TGTGCCAGCACGCTCCGGGACAGGACCTACGAGCAGTACTTC.